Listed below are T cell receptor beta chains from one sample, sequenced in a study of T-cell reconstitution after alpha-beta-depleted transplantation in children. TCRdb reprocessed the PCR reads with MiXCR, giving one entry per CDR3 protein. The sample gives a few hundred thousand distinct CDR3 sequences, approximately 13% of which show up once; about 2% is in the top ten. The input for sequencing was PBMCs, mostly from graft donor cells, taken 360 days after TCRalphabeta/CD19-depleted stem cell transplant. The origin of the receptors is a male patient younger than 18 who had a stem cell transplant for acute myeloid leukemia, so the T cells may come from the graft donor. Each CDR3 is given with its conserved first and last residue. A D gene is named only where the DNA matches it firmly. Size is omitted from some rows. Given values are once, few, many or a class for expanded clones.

CSVVAFSYNEQFF TGCAGCGTTGTAGCGTTCTCCTACAATGAGCAGTTCTTC TRBJ2-1 few TRBV29-1 NA
CASSLGLAGGTYEQYF TGTGCCAGCAGCCTGGGACTAGCGGGAGGGACCTACGAGCAGTACTTC TRBJ2-7 many TRBV12-3/TRBV12-4 TRBD2
CASSLRAAPYEQYF TGCGCCAGCAGCTTACGAGCGGCCCCCTACGAGCAGTACTTC TRBJ2-7 NA TRBV5-1 NA
CASSWGLPGDTQYF TGTGCCAGCAGCTGGGGACTCCCGGGGGATACGCAGTATTTT TRBJ2-3 NA TRBV7-2 NA
CASSEATGTSLWEQYF TGTGCCAGCAGTGAAGCGACGGGGACTAGTCTGTGGGAGCAGTACTTC TRBJ2-7 few TRBV2 TRBD2
CASSATGLDEQYF TGTGCCAGCAGTGCGACAGGTTTGGACGAGCAGTACTTC TRBJ2-7 many TRBV12-3/TRBV12-4 NA
CASSSSLPRQGLAKNIQYF TGTGCCAGCTCCTCAAGTCTGCCGCGACAGGGGTTAGCCAAAAACATTCAGTACTTC TRBJ2-4 NA TRBV12-3/TRBV12-4 TRBD1
CASSPQGGGPSYEQYF TGTGCCAGCAGCCCACAAGGGGGCGGCCCGTCCTACGAGCAGTACTTC TRBJ2-7 few TRBV7-2 TRBD1
CSAGPPGTGFPDTQYF TGCAGTGCTGGACCTCCCGGGACAGGGTTCCCAGATACGCAGTATTTT TRBJ2-3 few TRBV20-1 TRBD1
CASSPGLAGGDEQFF TGTGCCAGCTCACCAGGCCTAGCGGGAGGCGATGAGCAGTTCTTC TRBJ2-1 NA TRBV18 TRBD2
CSAQAEAFF TGCAGCGCCCAAGCTGAAGCTTTCTTT TRBJ1-1 few TRBV29-1 NA
CASSPLLAGGHEQYF TGTGCCAGCAGTCCGTTACTAGCGGGAGGCCACGAGCAGTACTTC TRBJ2-7 NA TRBV27 TRBD2
CASNPRYGAGSGLPGELFF TGTGCCAGCAACCCTCGGTACGGAGCAGGGAGCGGTTTACCCGGGGAGCTGTTTTTT TRBJ2-2 NA TRBV6-2/TRBV6-3 NA
CSARVRLAGGPYTGELFF TGCAGTGCTAGAGTTAGACTAGCGGGAGGACCTTACACCGGGGAGCTGTTTTTT TRBJ2-2 few TRBV20-1 TRBD2
CASRSNPSGSITGELFF TGTGCCAGCAGAAGCAACCCTAGCGGGAGTATCACCGGGGAGCTGTTTTTT TRBJ2-2 few TRBV6-2/TRBV6-3 TRBD2
CASSPSGTGGTGELFF TGTGCCAGCAGTCCATCAGGGACAGGGGGAACCGGGGAGCTGTTTTTT TRBJ2-2 few TRBV28 TRBD1
CATQALAGPTTDTQYF TGTGCCACCCAGGCACTAGCGGGACCTACCACAGATACGCAGTATTTT TRBJ2-3 NA TRBV6-5 TRBD2
CATSRGTIYGYTF TGTGCCACCAGCAGAGGGACAATCTATGGCTACACCTTC TRBJ1-2 few TRBV15 NA
CASSLARGTFTYEQYF TGTGCCAGCAGCTTAGCGCGGGGGACCTTTACCTACGAGCAGTACTTC TRBJ2-7 many TRBV7-9 TRBD2
CASSPQTFGLADIQEQYF TGTGCCAGCAGTCCCCAGACCTTTGGACTAGCGGATATCCAGGAGCAGTACTTC TRBJ2-7 NA TRBV27 TRBD2
CASSLTAGTNTEAFF TGTGCCAGCAGTTTAACGGCAGGGACGAACACTGAAGCTTTCTTT TRBJ1-1 NA TRBV12-3/TRBV12-4 NA
CSAPRGTLSSTDTQYF TGCAGTGCCCCTAGGGGGACATTATCTAGCACAGATACGCAGTATTTT TRBJ2-3 NA TRBV20-1 NA
CASSRDRGLTEAFF TGTGCCAGCAGCCGAGACAGGGGACTCACTGAAGCTTTCTTT TRBJ1-1 NA TRBV6-1 TRBD1
CAISQQVGTEAFF TGTGCCATCAGCCAGCAAGTAGGCACTGAAGCTTTCTTT TRBJ1-1 many TRBV10-3 NA
CASSLHVRGTTADTQYF TGTGCCAGCAGCTTACACGTGCGGGGGACTACCGCAGATACGCAGTATTTT TRBJ2-3 many TRBV7-9 TRBD2
CASSYAPPGLLLYNEQFF TGTGCCAGCAGTTACGCACCCCCCGGACTCCTCCTCTACAATGAGCAGTTCTTC TRBJ2-1 NA TRBV6-5 NA
CASSSDRIFYEQYF TGTGCCAGCAGCTCGGACAGGATTTTCTACGAGCAGTACTTC TRBJ2-7 NA TRBV7-2 TRBD1
CSVHLRTRRQLETQYF TGCAGCGTCCATCTCAGGACTAGGCGACAACTGGAGACCCAGTACTTC TRBJ2-5 few TRBV29-1 TRBD2
CSVEGGQGLSSYEQYF TGCAGCGTTGAGGGGGGACAGGGATTAAGCTCCTACGAGCAGTACTTC TRBJ2-7 many TRBV29-1 TRBD1
CAISVVANNSPLHF TGTGCCATTTCCGTGGTGGCTAATAATTCACCCCTCCACTTT TRBJ1-6 NA TRBV28 NA
CASAPRTNTGELFF TGTGCTAGTGCGCCCCGGACGAACACCGGGGAGCTGTTTTTT TRBJ2-2 NA TRBV12-5 NA
CASGPPGYQQETQYF TGTGCCAGCGGCCCCCCGGGATATCAACAAGAGACCCAGTACTTC TRBJ2-5 NA TRBV7-9 NA
CASSPPQREQYF TGTGCCAGCTCACCACCGCAGAGGGAGCAGTACTTC TRBJ2-7 few TRBV18 NA
CASSQESVRGPYEQYF TGTGCCAGCAGCCAAGAAAGTGTCAGGGGGCCCTACGAGCAGTACTTC TRBJ2-7 NA TRBV14 TRBD1
CASSPPGLAGGHEQYF TGTGCCAGCAGTCCACCCGGACTAGCGGGAGGACACGAGCAGTACTTC TRBJ2-7 NA TRBV12-3/TRBV12-4 TRBD2
CSVEWWVSPETQYF TGCAGCGTTGAATGGTGGGTCTCGCCGGAGACCCAGTACTTC TRBJ2-5 many TRBV29-1 NA
CSATPGVTKNIQYF TGCAGTGCTACCCCGGGCGTAACCAAAAACATTCAGTACTTC TRBJ2-4 NA TRBV20-1 NA
CSVALLGGTYEQYF TGCAGCGTGGCCCTATTGGGCGGAACCTACGAGCAGTACTTC TRBJ2-7 few TRBV29-1 NA
CASTGQPNTEAFF TGTGCCAGCACCGGGCAGCCGAACACTGAAGCTTTCTTT TRBJ1-1 few TRBV12-3/TRBV12-4 NA
CASSLDSGTYNEQFF TGTGCCAGCAGCTTAGATAGCGGAACATACAATGAGCAGTTCTTC TRBJ2-1 NA TRBV7-2 NA
CASSHPIRHEQYF TGTGCCAGCAGCCATCCAATCAGGCACGAGCAGTACTTC TRBJ2-7 few TRBV3-1 NA